The 10 T cell receptor beta chains below were found in one sample sequenced in a study of OX40 agonist ivuxolimab in advanced cancers. Profiling relied on immunoSEQ multiplex PCR, and the TCRdb table lists in-frame clones only, not all of them. Of some 60,000 clones listed, 85% to 95% are singletons. The input for sequencing was CD4+ or CD8+ T cells sorted from blood, taken in a trial of the OX40 agonist ivuxolimab. The receptor set was obtained from an adult with an advanced solid tumor such as melanoma, head and neck, liver or kidney cancer.

This rearrangement joins TRBV25-1 to TRBJ2-7; TRBD2 matches 12 bases. The J segment lost 3 bases and the V segment lost 6 bases, leaving 6 bases of the junction unmatched. The CDR3 has 15 residues. CDR1 and CDR2 (germline): MGHDK, SYGVNS. CDR3 loop: CASSEGLAGRYEQYF. The CDR3 DNA is TGTGCCAGCAGCGAGGGACTAGCGGGCCGCTACGAGCAGTACTTC.

This chain connects TRBV15 to TRBJ1-4; possible D gene TRBD1, 5 bases. Germline V lookup: CDR1 LNHNV, CDR2 YYDKDF (reference sequence). The CDR3 covers 16 residues. V lost 0 bases and J lost 5, with 13 bases in between. The CDR3 spells CATSRDGRGINEKLFF. The CDR3 DNA is TGTGCCACCAGCAGAGATGGGCGGGGGATAAATGAAAAACTGTTTTTT.

The gene calls are TRBV18 and TRBJ2-3; 12 bases line up with TRBD2. The CDR3 contains 16 residues. Germline loops: CDR1 KGHSH, CDR2 LQKENI. The V segment lost 3 bases and the J segment 2 bases; nucleotides outside the gene matches: 3. As DNA, the CDR3 is TGTGCCAGCTCACCCGGACTAGCGGGATACACAGATACGCAGTATTTT. As protein: CASSPGLAGYTDTQYF. The whole variable domain, remainder taken from reference TRBV18 and TRBJ2-3, is NAGVMQNPRHLVRRRGQEARLRCSPMKGHSHVYWYRQLPEEGLKFMVYLQKENIIDESGMPKERFSAEFPKEGPSILRIQQVVRGDSAAYFCASSPGLAGYTDTQYFGPGTRLTVL.

This chain connects TRBV28 to TRBJ2-5, with D possibly matching TRBD1 (6 bases). The CDR3 is 17 residues long. Germline V gene sequence: CDR1 MDHEN, CDR2 SYDVKM. V was cut by 5 bases and J by 5 bases, with 24 bases left in between. CDR3 residues: CASSTRDRPGVEETQYF. CDR3 nucleotides: TGTGCCAGCAGTACTCGGGACCGACCAGGGGTTGAGGAGACCCAGTACTTC.

The chain employs TRBV4-3 and TRBJ2-7, with 10 bases lining up with TRBD2. Germline V CDR1 and CDR2: LGHNA, YSLEER. This CDR3 region has 15 residues. The V gene end was trimmed by 7 bases and the J gene end by 5 bases; junction bases not matched to a gene: 11. In nucleotides, the CDR3 is TGCGCCAGCAAAGCGGGGACTAGCGATGGGAACGAGCAGTACTTC. It translates to CASKAGTSDGNEQYF.

J is TRBJ2-3 and V is TRBV13; D may match TRBD1 or TRBD2 (5 bases each). CDR3 length equals 13 residues. V gave up 3 bases and J gave up 4 bases, with 8 bases separating them. The germline gives CDR1 PRHDT, CDR2 FYEKMQ (reference sequence). The CDR3 is CASSFGTADTQYF. The CDR3 nucleotides are TGTGCCAGCAGCTTCGGGACGGCAGATACGCAGTATTTT.

This chain connects TRBV29-1 to TRBJ1-2; TRBD1 agrees at 7 bases. CDR1 and CDR2 (germline): SQVTM, ANQGSEA. Trimming removed 5 bases from V and 7 bases from J; junction bases left unmatched: 16. This CDR3 region has 15 residues. The DNA for the CDR3 is TGCAGCGTTTTGCCCCGGACAGGTCTTTTCGGTGGCTACACCTTC. Translation gives CSVLPRTGLFGGYTF.

The gene calls are TRBV27 and TRBJ2-7; 7 bases align to TRBD1. Germline V gene data show CDR1 as MNHEY and CDR2 as SMNVEV (reference sequence). V gave up 2 bases and J gave up 2 bases; unmatched junction bases: 6. The CDR3 consists of 15 residues. The CDR3 DNA follows: TGTGCCAGCAGTTTAATGACAGGGATCCCCTACGAGCAGTACTTC. Translating gives CASSLMTGIPYEQYF.

The J gene is TRBJ2-1, the V gene TRBV28; D is uncertain. CDR1 and CDR2 from the germline V gene are MDHEN and SYDVKM. CDR3 length equals 15 residues. The V end was cut by 5 bases, the J end by 8 bases, with 19 bases between. The CDR3 region is CASSPGTRRGDEQFF. CDR3 coding DNA: TGTGCCAGCAGTCCGGGTACCCGTCGAGGCGATGAGCAGTTCTTC.

The chain joins TRBV27 to TRBJ2-2; D uncertain. The CDR3 is made up of 12 amino acids. Germline lookup yields CDR1 MNHEY and CDR2 SMNVEV (reference sequence). Trimming shortened V by 5 bases and J by 3 bases, and 4 bases separated the two germline ends. Here the CDR3 reads CASSLYTGELFF. As DNA, the CDR3 is TGTGCCAGCAGTCTCTACACCGGGGAGCTGTTTTTT.